Listed here are 15 T cell receptor beta chains from one sample, sequenced in a study of CD8+ T cells in alopecia areata. Isolated RNA was reverse transcribed into cDNA used as the sequencing template. Profiling relied on immunoSEQ multiplex PCR, and the TCRdb table lists in-frame clones only, not all of them. Among under 250,000 clones listed, 50% to 70% were seen once. Treatment defined: oral pan-JAK inhibitor, 5-10 mg twice daily. The specimen was CD4+ T cells sorted from blood, collected at week 4, from a patient treated with tofacitinib. These receptors were taken from a human donor with alopecia areata.

This chain joins TRBV2 and TRBJ2-3; no reliable D call. There are 11 residues in the CDR3. Trimming removed 6 bases at V and 3 bases at J, with 4 bases between. Per the germline V gene, CDR1 is SNHLY and CDR2 is FYNNEI. The CDR3 DNA is TGTGCCAGCAGACAGACAGATACGCAGTATTTT. This sequence encodes CASRQTDTQYF.

The chain links TRBV30 to TRBJ1-6; D uncertain. The CDR3 runs to 13 residues. From germline, CDR1 is GTSNPN and CDR2 SVGIG (reference sequence). Trimming pared 2 bases from V and 10 bases from J, leaving 12 bases between. In nucleotides, the CDR3 is TGTGCCTGGAGTCCAAGGGTGGAATCACCCCTCCACTTT. It is translated as CAWSPRVESPLHF.

This clone has more than one count but fewer than ten. The V gene is TRBV5-1, the J gene TRBJ1-1; no reliable D call. Germline V lookup: CDR1 SGHRS, CDR2 YFSETQ. The ends were cut back, 0 bases at V and 6 bases at J, with 12 bases in the middle. The CDR3 runs to 14 residues. The CDR3 bases are TGCGCCAGCAGCTTGGAGGCAGGCCCCGCTGAAGCTTTCTTT. Its translation: CASSLEAGPAEAFF.

The chain employs TRBV29-1 and TRBJ2-7; the D is unclear. This CDR3 region has 12 residues. CDR1 and CDR2 (germline): SQVTM, ANQGSEA. Trimming took 8 bases from V and 2 from J, leaving 13 bases between them. CDR3 sequence reads: CSYRALTYEQYF. In nucleotides, the CDR3 is TGCAGCTACCGGGCCTTAACCTACGAGCAGTACTTC.

This clone was seen more than once but under ten times. The chain links TRBV18 to TRBJ1-1; 8 bases align to TRBD1. Trimming cost V 6 bases and J 5 bases; bases outside gene matches: 8. The CDR3 consists of 14 residues. CDR1 and CDR2 from the germline V gene are KGHSH and LQKENI. CDR3 coding DNA: TGTGCCAGCTCCCGACAGGGGAAAGGTACTGAAGCTTTCTTT. It is translated as CASSRQGKGTEAFF.

This chain joins TRBV5-1 and TRBJ2-7; 9 nucleotides align to TRBD1. The CDR3 is made up of 14 amino acids. Germline V gene lookup returns CDR1 SGHRS and CDR2 YFSETQ. Trimming cost V 4 bases and J 3 bases; bases outside gene matches: 5. In DNA form, the CDR3 reads TGCGCCAGCAGCCTGGGGACAGGGATCTACGAGCAGTACTTC. Translation: CASSLGTGIYEQYF.

The chain carries TRBV9 and TRBJ2-3, with D perhaps TRBD2 (7 bases). V lost 0 bases and J 4 bases, leaving 15 bases between the germline ends. The CDR3 covers 16 residues. Germline values: CDR1 SGDLS, CDR2 YYNGEE. CDR3 sequence: CASSVGWGGTADTQYF. In nucleotides, the CDR3 is TGTGCCAGCAGCGTAGGATGGGGGGGCACGGCAGATACGCAGTATTTT.

The chain links TRBV10-2 to TRBJ2-3, with 11 nucleotides matching TRBD2. J gave up 6 bases and V 6 bases, and 8 bases lay outside the gene matches. CDR1 and CDR2 (germline): WSHSY, SAAADI. CDR3 length equals 15 residues. The CDR3 region is CASRLSGGASDTQYF. CDR3 sequence (DNA): TGCGCCAGCAGGCTTAGCGGGGGGGCTTCTGATACGCAGTATTTT.

The chain uses TRBV30 and TRBJ1-5; D remains ambiguous. From germline, CDR1 is GTSNPN and CDR2 SVGIG (reference sequence). Trimming removed 2 bases at V and 2 bases at J, with 10 bases between. The CDR3 has 14 residues. CDR3 residues: CAWSTVEGNQPQHF. CDR3 sequence (DNA): TGTGCCTGGAGTACGGTCGAGGGCAATCAGCCCCAGCATTTT.

V gene TRBV5-6 combines with J gene TRBJ2-2, with a tentative D call TRBD1 (6 bases). Germline lookup yields CDR1 SGHDT and CDR2 YYEEEE. V lost 2 bases to trimming and J lost 3 bases, with 8 bases between them. The CDR3 length is 14 residues. The CDR3 here is CASSLGGDTGELFF. As DNA, the CDR3 is TGTGCCAGCAGCTTAGGGGGAGACACCGGGGAGCTGTTTTTT. Using reference TRBV5-6 and TRBJ2-2 for the parts outside the CDR3, the full variable domain is DAGVTQSPTHLIKTRGQQVTLRCSPKSGHDTVSWYQQALGQGPQFIFQYYEEEERQRGNFPDRFSGHQFPNYSSELNVNALLLGDSALYLCASSLGGDTGELFFGEGSRLTVL.

The chain employs TRBV2 and TRBJ2-5, with TRBD1 matching over 7 bases. The V gene's germline CDR1 is SNHLY and CDR2 FYNNEI. J was trimmed by 5 bases and V by 6 bases; bases with no gene match: 12. The CDR3 contains 15 residues. The CDR3 sequence is CASRATGQILETQYF. The CDR3 DNA reads TGTGCCAGCAGAGCGACGGGACAGATCCTTGAGACCCAGTACTTC.

The chain links TRBV7-9 to TRBJ2-3; 8 nucleotides agree with TRBD2. The CDR3 is 15 residues long. The germline V gene has CDR1 SEHNR and CDR2 FQNEAQ (reference sequence). Germline trimming cut 8 bases from V and 2 bases from J; bases unmatched to any gene: 9. The CDR3 sequence is CASGSGLAYTDTQYF. CDR3 DNA: TGTGCCAGCGGATCCGGACTAGCATACACAGATACGCAGTATTTT.

The gene calls are TRBV30 and TRBJ1-2, with D tentatively TRBD1 (5 bases). CDR1 is GTSNPN, CDR2 SVGIG, per germline (reference sequence). The V and J ends lost 2 bases and 3 bases respectively, with 25 bases between them. The CDR3 consists of 18 residues. The CDR3 region is CAWSRSGTAFNSHYGYTF. In nucleotides, the CDR3 is TGTGCCTGGAGTAGATCCGGGACCGCGTTTAATTCACACTATGGCTACACCTTC.

The chain joins TRBV29-1 to TRBJ1-2; D is possibly TRBD1 (6 bases). The CDR3 sequence is 10 residues long. Trimming shortened V by 7 bases and J by 9 bases, and 12 bases separated the two germline ends. Germline V CDR1 and CDR2: SQVTM, ANQGSEA. The CDR3 DNA reads TGCAGCGCCTGGACAGATCGCTACACCTTC. Encoded protein: CSAWTDRYTF.

This clone was seen only once. This sample also contains other DNA sequences that code for the same CDR3. The V and J genes are TRBV30 and TRBJ1-2; TRBD1 matches at 8 bases. The CDR3 totals 11 residues. From germline, CDR1 is GTSNPN and CDR2 SVGIG (reference sequence). V lost 5 bases to trimming and J lost 6 bases; unmatched junction nucleotides: 2. The CDR3 DNA is TGTGCCTGGTGGACAGGGCATGGCTACACCTTC. Its protein product is CAWWTGHGYTF.